This TCR beta chain was identified in a study of T-cell memory formation after mild COVID-19. With respect to this clonotype: No antigen is known for it.

The study's findings and limits: Day 37-peaking second-wave clones had unconfirmed SARS-CoV-2 specificity. There were some responding clones in pre-infection memory, which suggested that cross-reactive memory had joined. Clones which contracted sat mainly in CM and EM if CD4+, and in EMRA if CD8+.

This CDR3 has 19 residues. Germline lookup yields CDR1 SGHRS and CDR2 YFSETQ. V gave up 0 bases and J gave up 0 bases, with 22 bases separating them. Constant-segment primers served in 5'RACE that generated TCR alpha and TCR beta cDNA libraries bearing sample barcodes and UMIs. TCRdb itself ran the 5' RACE reads through MiXCR, one entry per CDR3 protein. The profile covers approximately 500,000 distinct CDR3 sequences, with 20% to 30% appearing a single time and approximately 12% taken by the ten largest. The receptor was derived from an adult woman who had mild COVID-19 (a few samples of this study predate the infection). Cell type and time point are not known. V usage is TRBV5-1 and J usage is TRBJ2-7; perhaps TRBD2 as D (6 bases). Sequencing was done on a sample of PBMCs or a T cell subset sorted from them (not recorded which). CDR3 sequence reads: CASSLVGGKNEEGSYEQYF. The CDR3 bases are TGCGCCAGCAGCTTGGTGGGCGGGAAGAATGAAGAGGGCTCCTACGAGCAGTACTTC.